These T cell receptor beta chains were read from a single sample in a study of CD8+ T cells in alopecia areata. Some clones are missing from TCRdb's copy, which holds only in-frame ones; the method was immunoSEQ multiplex PCR. The sample consists of roughly 180,000 clones, around half of them appearing once. Material: CD8+ T cells sorted from blood, obtained at week 24, from a patient treated with tofacitinib. The receptor set was obtained from a human donor with alopecia areata. CDR3s include the opening cysteine and the closing phenylalanine or tryptophan. A D gene is named only where the DNA matches it firmly. Size is stated for part of the rows, as once, few or many counts, or as a class when the clone is expanded.

J | D | size | V | DNA | CDR3
TRBJ2-3 | TRBD2 | . | TRBV6-4 | TGTGCCAGCAGTGACGGCGGGGGGGCCACAGATACGCAGTATTTT | CASSDGGGATDTQYF
TRBJ2-2 | . | . | TRBV7-3 | TGTGCCAGCACCCCGGGACTTCCCAACACCGGGGAGCTGTTTTTT | CASTPGLPNTGELFF
TRBJ1-5 | . | . | TRBV19 | TGTGCCAGTAGTCTGGGACCTAATAGCAATCAGCCCCAGCATTTT | CASSLGPNSNQPQHF
TRBJ1-1 | . | few | TRBV6-6 | TGTGCCAGCAGTTACTCGAGGGGGAAAGAAGCTTTCTTT | CASSYSRGKEAFF
TRBJ2-3 | . | few | TRBV9 | TGTGCCAGCAGCGTAGGACGTGTCACAGATACGCAGTATTTT | CASSVGRVTDTQYF
TRBJ2-5 | TRBD1 | few | TRBV13 | TGTGCGAGCTCGGAACAGGGGGCTTGGGAGACCCAGTACTTC | CASSEQGAWETQYF
TRBJ2-7 | . | . | TRBV4-3 | TGCGCCAGCAGCTCGTCCACGGGCGGCTACGAGCAGTACTTC | CASSSSTGGYEQYF
TRBJ2-7 | . | . | TRBV7-2 | TGTGCCAGCAGCCCCGGGGGAACCTACGAGCAGTACTTC | CASSPGGTYEQYF
TRBJ2-7 | . | . | TRBV5-1 | TGCGCCAGCAGCTACGGCCAACCGGACGAGCAGTACTTC | CASSYGQPDEQYF
TRBJ2-1 | TRBD2 | . | TRBV30 | TGTGCCTGGAGTGCCCTAGCGGGGTCATACAATGAGCAGTTCTTC | CAWSALAGSYNEQFF
TRBJ2-1 | . | many | TRBV13 | TGTGCCAGCAGCTTAAGGAGGGAAAACTACAATGAGCAGTTCTTC | CASSLRRENYNEQFF
TRBJ2-1 | TRBD2 | medium-sized | TRBV11-2 | TGTGCCAGCAGCTCTGTAGCGGGGGGGCCTTTTAATGAGCAGTTCTTC | CASSSVAGGPFNEQFF
TRBJ2-1 | . | . | TRBV29-1 | TGCAGCGTTGATAACTTGGGGGACTCTTATACCTACAATGAGCAGTTCTTC | CSVDNLGDSYTYNEQFF